The clone carrying this T cell receptor beta chain was detected many times. Its antigen is currently unknown. Alongside a J-beta primer mix, a sample-barcoded 5' primer served in a second PCR lasting about 6 to 11 cycles. One entry per CDR3 protein results from TCRdb running MiXCR on the 5' RACE reads. The data show about 690,000 distinct CDR3 sequences, roughly 43% seen once. This sample stems from a study of blood T cells in healthy people across ages. Regarding the study as a whole: A roughly linear fall in TCR beta diversity per million T cells was seen with increasing age. The diversity estimates, figures obtained from one million T cells, were considered underestimates.

Germline V CDR1 and CDR2: SQVTM, ANQGSEA. This CDR3 has 14 amino acids. Trimming cost V 5 bases and J 2 bases, with 15 bases left between them. There were at least 5.5 micrograms of total RNA extracted from every sample. This rearrangement joins TRBV29-1 to TRBJ2-5, with D possibly matching TRBD1 (6 bases). The specimen was blood. The clonotype comes from a man aged 80 or over in good health. CDR3 bases: TGCAGCGTTATCTGGACAGACAATCAAGAGACCCAGTACTTC. Protein product: CSVIWTDNQETQYF.